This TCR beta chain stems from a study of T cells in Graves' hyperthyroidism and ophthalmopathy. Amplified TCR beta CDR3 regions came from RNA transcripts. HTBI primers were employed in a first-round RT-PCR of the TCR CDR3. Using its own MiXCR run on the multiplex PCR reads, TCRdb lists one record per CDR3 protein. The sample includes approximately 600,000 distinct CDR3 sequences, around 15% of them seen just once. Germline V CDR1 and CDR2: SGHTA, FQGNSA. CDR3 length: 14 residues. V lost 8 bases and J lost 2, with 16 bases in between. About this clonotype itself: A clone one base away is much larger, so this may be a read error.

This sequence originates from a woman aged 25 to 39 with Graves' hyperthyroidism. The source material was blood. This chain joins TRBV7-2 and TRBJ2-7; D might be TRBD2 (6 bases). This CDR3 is CASGPTGSPYEQYF. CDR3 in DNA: TGTGCCAGCGGCCCAACCGGGAGCCCCTACGAGCAGTACTTC.